This TCR beta chain was captured by sequencing in a study of cytomegalovirus exposure and HLA in healthy donors. The overall study: For the approximately 420 genotyped donors, approximately 82% fell within the Caucasian-associated ancestry cluster.

This CDR3 is 18 amino acids long. The germline V gene has CDR1 MGHDK and CDR2 SYGVNS. Trimming cost V 1 base and J 13 bases; bases outside gene matches: 18. Findings and limits, study-wide: Rarity held for most TCR sequences, but there were some public TCRs that occurred in many donors.

Primers included in the PCR were 60 Vbeta and 13 Jbeta primers. Clones were read by immunoSEQ multiplex PCR, and TCRdb kept only the in-frame ones, dropping some. The profile shows about 180,000 clones, approximately 82% of them singletons. This clone was counted a single time. The antigen remains unidentified. This specimen includes other DNA sequences encoding the same CDR3. Sequencing input: PBMCs. The source of this sequence is a girl aged 2-9 years in good health and CMV-seropositive. The chain combines TRBV25-1 with TRBJ2-1, with 11 bases matching TRBD2. The CDR3 loop is CASSELLAGEGVLGEQFF. Here the CDR3 DNA reads TGTGCCAGCAGTGAATTACTAGCGGGAGAAGGGGTCTTGGGTGAACAGTTCTTC.